The table lists the clone carrying this TCR beta chain with a few counts. The antigen is undetermined. The germline gives CDR1 MNHEY, CDR2 SMNVEV (reference sequence). Trimming took 4 bases from V and 4 from J; bases not matched to a gene: 12. CDR3 length: 17 residues. This sample was included in a study of T cell repertoires in cytomegalovirus infection. Looking at the study overall: Both recently identified HLA-C-restricted and well-studied HLA-B-restricted CMV epitopes were used in the study.

One entry per CDR3 protein results from TCRdb running MiXCR on the reads. This table has 110,000 to 150,000 distinct CDR3 sequences, about 32% appearing once. Study-wide results and caveats: HLA-C-restricted TCR beta clonotypes specific for CMV led the ex vivo response.

Sequenced here: CD8+ T cells from cultured PBMCs, sampled from culture after CMV antigen stimulation. The V call is TRBV27, the J call TRBJ2-3, with TRBD2 matching 9 bases. The clonotype comes from a human donor in good health (CMV status not recorded). Some clones in this sample may be carry-over from other donors' samples. This chain's CDR3 is CASSSPWVAGASDTQYF. The CDR3 DNA sequence: TGTGCCAGCAGTTCCCCCTGGGTAGCGGGGGCCTCAGATACGCAGTATTTT.